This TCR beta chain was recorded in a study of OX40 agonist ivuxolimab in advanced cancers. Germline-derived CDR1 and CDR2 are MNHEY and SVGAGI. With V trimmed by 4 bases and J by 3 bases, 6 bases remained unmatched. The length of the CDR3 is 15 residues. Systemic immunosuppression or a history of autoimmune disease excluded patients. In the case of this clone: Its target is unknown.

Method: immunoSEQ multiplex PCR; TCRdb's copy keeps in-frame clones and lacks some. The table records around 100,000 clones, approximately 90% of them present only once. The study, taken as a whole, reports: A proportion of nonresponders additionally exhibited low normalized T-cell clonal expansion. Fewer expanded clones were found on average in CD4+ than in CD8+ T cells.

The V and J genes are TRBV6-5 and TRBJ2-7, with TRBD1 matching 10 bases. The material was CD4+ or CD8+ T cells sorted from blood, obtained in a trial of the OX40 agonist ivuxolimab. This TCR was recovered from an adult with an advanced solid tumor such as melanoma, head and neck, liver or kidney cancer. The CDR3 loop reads CASSSRDRGIYEQYF. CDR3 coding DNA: TGTGCCAGCAGTTCCAGGGACAGGGGCATCTACGAGCAGTACTTC.